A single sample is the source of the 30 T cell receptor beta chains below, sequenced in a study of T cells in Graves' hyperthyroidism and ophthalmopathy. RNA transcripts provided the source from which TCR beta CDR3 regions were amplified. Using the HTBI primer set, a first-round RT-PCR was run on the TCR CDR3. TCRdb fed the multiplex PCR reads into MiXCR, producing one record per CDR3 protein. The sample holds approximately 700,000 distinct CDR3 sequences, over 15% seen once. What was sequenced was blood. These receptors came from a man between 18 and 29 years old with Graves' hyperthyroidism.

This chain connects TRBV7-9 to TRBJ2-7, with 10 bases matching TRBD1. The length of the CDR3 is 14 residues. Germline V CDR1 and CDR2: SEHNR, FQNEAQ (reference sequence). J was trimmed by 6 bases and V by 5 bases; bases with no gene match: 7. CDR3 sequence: CASSTPTGGGEQYF. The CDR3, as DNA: TGTGCCAGCAGCACTCCGACAGGGGGCGGCGAGCAGTACTTC.

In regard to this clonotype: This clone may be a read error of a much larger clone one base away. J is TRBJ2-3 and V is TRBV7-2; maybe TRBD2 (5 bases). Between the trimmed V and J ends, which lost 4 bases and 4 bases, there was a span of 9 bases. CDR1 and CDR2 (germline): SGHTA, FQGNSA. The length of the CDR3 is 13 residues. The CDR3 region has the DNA TGTGCCAGCAGCTCGAGGCGGGCAGATACGCAGTATTTT. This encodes CASSSRRADTQYF.

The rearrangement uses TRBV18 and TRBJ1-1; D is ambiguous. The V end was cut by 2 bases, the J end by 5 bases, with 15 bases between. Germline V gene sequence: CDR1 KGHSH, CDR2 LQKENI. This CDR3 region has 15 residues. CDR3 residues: CASSPGLEFWTEAFF. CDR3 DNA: TGTGCCAGCTCACCAGGGCTGGAATTTTGGACTGAAGCTTTCTTT.

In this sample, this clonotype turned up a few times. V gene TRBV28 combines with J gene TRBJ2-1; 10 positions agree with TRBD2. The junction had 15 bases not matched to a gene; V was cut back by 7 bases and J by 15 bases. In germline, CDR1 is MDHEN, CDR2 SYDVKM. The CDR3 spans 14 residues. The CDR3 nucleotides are TGTGCCAGCATGAGTCTAGCGGGGGTCCCCTCTTGGTTCTTC. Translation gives CASMSLAGVPSWFF.

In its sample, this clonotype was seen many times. CDR3 sequence: CASSPIAGGYNEQFF. CDR3 bases: TGTGCCAGCAGTCCCATAGCGGGGGGCTACAATGAGCAGTTCTTC. The V gene is TRBV12-3 or TRBV12-4, the J gene TRBJ2-1, with 10 bases matching TRBD2. The V and J ends lost 5 bases and 3 bases, in that order; junction bases with no gene match: 4. This CDR3 region has 15 residues.

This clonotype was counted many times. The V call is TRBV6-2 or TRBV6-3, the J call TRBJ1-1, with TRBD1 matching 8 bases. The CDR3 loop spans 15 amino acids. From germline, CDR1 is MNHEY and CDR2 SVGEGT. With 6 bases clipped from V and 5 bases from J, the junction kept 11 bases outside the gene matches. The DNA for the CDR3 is TGTGCCAGCAGGGGGGCAGGGGGCTTCGGGACTGAAGCTTTCTTT. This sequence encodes CASRGAGGFGTEAFF.

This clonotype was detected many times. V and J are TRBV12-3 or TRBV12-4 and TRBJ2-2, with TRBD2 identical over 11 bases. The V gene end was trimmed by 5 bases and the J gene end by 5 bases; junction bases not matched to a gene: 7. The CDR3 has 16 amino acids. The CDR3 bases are TGTGCCAGCAGTCCAGGGACTAGCGGACGGACCGGGGAGCTGTTTTTT. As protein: CASSPGTSGRTGELFF.

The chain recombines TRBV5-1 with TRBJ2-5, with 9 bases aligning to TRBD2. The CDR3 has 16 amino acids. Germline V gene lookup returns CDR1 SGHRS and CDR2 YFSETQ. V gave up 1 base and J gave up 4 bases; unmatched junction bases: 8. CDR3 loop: CASSLRTSAKGETQYF. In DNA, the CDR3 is TGCGCCAGCAGCTTGCGGACTAGCGCCAAAGGAGAGACCCAGTACTTC.

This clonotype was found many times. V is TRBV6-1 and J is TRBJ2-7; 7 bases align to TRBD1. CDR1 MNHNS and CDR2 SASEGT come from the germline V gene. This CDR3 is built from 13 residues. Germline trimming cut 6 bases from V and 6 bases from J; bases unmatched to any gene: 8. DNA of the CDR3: TGTGCCAGCAGCCTACAGGGGAGAGGCGAGCAGTACTTC. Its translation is CASSLQGRGEQYF.

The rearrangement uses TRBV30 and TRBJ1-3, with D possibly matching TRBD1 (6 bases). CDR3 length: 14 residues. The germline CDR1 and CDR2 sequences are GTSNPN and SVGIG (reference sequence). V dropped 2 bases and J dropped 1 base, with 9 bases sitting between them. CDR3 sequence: CAWSRQGSGNTIYF. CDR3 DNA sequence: TGTGCCTGGAGTCGGCAGGGGTCTGGAAACACCATATATTTT.

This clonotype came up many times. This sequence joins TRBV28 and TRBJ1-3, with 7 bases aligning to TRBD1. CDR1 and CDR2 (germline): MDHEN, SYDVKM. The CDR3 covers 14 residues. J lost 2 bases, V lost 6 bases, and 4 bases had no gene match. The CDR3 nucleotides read TGTGCCAGCAGGTCAGGGGGAACTGGAAACACCATATATTTT. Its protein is CASRSGGTGNTIYF. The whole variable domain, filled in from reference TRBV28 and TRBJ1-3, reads DVKVTQSSRYLVKRTGEKVFLECVQDMDHENMFWYRQDPGLGLRLIYFSYDVKMKEKGDIPEGYSVSREKKERFSLILESASTNQTSMYLCASRSGGTGNTIYFGEGSWLTVV.

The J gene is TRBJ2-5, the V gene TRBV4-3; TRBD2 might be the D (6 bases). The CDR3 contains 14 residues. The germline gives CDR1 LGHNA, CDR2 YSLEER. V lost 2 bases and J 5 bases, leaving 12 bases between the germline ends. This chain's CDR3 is CASSQTGEGETQYF. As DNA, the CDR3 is TGCGCCAGCAGCCAAACGGGAGAGGGGGAGACCCAGTACTTC.

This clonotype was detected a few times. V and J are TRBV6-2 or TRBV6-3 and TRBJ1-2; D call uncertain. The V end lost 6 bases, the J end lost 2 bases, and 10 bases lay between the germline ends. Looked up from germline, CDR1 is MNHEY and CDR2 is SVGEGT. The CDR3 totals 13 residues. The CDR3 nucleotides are TGTGCCAGCAGGATGGCAGCCAACTATGGCTACACCTTC. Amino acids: CASRMAANYGYTF.

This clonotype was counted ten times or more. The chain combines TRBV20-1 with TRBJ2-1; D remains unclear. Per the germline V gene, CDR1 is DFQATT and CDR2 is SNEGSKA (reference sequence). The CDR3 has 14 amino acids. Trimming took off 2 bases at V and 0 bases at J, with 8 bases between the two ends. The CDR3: CSARHSSSYNEQFF. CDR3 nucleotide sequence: TGCAGTGCTAGACACTCGAGCTCCTACAATGAGCAGTTCTTC.

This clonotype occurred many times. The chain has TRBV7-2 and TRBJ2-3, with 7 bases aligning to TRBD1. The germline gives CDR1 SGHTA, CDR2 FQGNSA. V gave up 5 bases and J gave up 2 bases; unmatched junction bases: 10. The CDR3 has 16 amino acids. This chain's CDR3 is CASSPTLGTATDTQYF. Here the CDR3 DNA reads TGTGCCAGCAGCCCTACCTTGGGGACAGCCACAGATACGCAGTATTTT.

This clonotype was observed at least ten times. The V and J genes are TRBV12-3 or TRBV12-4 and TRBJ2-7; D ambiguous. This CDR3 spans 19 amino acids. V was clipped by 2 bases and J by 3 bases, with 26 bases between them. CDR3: CASSLFWDANNSPIYEQYF. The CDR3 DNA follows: TGTGCCAGCAGTTTATTCTGGGATGCAAATAACAGCCCTATCTACGAGCAGTACTTC.

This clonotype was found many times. DNA for the CDR3: TGTGCCAGCTCACCTAGTGCTAGCACAGATACGCAGTATTTT. Protein sequence: CASSPSASTDTQYF. The chain uses TRBV18 and TRBJ2-3; D gene uncertain. The V and J ends lost 3 bases and 0 bases respectively, with 7 bases between them. The germline CDR1 and CDR2 sequences are KGHSH and LQKENI. This CDR3 spans 14 amino acids.

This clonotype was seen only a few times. In DNA, the CDR3 is TGTGCCAGCAGCTTAGCTTCTTACACTACAGATACGCAGTATTTT. Protein: CASSLASYTTDTQYF. V and J are TRBV7-3 and TRBJ2-3; D is uncertain. The CDR3 totals 15 residues. Germline lookup yields CDR1 SGHTA and CDR2 FQGTGA. V was trimmed by 2 bases and J by 3 bases, leaving 12 bases between them.

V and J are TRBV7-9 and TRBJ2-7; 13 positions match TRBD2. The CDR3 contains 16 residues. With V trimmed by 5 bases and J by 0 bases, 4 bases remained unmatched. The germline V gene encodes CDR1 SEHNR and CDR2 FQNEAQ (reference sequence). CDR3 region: CASSPGTSGTSYEQYF. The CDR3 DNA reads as TGTGCCAGCAGCCCCGGGACTAGCGGGACCTCCTACGAGCAGTACTTC.

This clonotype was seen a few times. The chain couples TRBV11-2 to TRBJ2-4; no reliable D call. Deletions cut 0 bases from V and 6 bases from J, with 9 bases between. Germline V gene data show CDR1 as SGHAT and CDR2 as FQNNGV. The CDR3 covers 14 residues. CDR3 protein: CASSLDRDANIQYF. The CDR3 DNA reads TGTGCCAGCAGCTTAGATAGAGACGCAAACATTCAGTACTTC. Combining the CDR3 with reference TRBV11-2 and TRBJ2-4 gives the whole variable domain EAGVAQSPRYKIIEKRQSVAFWCNPISGHATLYWYQQILGQGPKLLIQFQNNGVVDDSQLPKDRFSAERLKGVDSTLKIQPAKLEDSAVYLCASSLDRDANIQYFGAGTRLSVL.

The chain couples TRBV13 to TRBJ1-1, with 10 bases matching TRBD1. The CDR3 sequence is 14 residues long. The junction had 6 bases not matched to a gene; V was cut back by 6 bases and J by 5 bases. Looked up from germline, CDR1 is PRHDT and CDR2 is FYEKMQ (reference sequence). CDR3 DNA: TGTGCCAGCAGTCCCTGGGACAGGGGTACTGAAGCTTTCTTT. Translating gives CASSPWDRGTEAFF.

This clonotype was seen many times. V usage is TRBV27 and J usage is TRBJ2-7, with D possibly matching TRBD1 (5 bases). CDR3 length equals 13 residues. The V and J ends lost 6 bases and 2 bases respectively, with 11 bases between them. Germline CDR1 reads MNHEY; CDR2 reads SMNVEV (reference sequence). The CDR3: CASRGPLPYEQYF. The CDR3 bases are TGTGCCAGCAGGGGGCCTTTGCCCTACGAGCAGTACTTC.

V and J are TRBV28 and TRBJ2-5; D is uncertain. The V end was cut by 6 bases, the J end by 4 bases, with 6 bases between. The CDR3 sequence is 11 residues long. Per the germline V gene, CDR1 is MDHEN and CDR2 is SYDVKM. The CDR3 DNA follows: TGTGCCAGCAGACATCGAGAGACCCAGTACTTC. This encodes CASRHRETQYF.

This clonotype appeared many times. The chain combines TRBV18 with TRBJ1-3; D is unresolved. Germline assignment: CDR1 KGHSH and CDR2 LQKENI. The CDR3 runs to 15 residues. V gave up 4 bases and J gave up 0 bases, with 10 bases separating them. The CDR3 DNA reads TGTGCCAGCTCACTTCAGGATCTCTCTGGAAACACCATATATTTT. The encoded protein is CASSLQDLSGNTIYF.

Here the CDR3 DNA reads TGTGCCAGCGCAGATCCTGGGGCCAACGTCCTGACTTTC. Protein: CASADPGANVLTF. The chain couples TRBV6-1 to TRBJ2-6; D ambiguous. The ends were cut back, 8 bases at V and 2 bases at J, with 7 bases in the middle. Germline loops: CDR1 MNHNS, CDR2 SASEGT. The CDR3 extends over 13 amino acids.

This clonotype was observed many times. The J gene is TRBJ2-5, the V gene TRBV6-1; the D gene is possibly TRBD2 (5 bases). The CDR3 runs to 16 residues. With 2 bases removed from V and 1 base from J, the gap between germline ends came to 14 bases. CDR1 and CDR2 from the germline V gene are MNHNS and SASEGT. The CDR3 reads CASSERERSIQETQYF. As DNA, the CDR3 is TGTGCCAGCAGTGAAAGGGAGCGGAGCATCCAAGAGACCCAGTACTTC.

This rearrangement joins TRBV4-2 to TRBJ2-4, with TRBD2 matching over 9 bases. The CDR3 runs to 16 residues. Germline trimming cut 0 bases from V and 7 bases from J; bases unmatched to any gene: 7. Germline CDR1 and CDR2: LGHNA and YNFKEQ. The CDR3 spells CASSQDASSGRNIQYF. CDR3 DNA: TGTGCCAGCAGCCAAGATGCGTCCAGCGGGAGGAACATTCAGTACTTC.

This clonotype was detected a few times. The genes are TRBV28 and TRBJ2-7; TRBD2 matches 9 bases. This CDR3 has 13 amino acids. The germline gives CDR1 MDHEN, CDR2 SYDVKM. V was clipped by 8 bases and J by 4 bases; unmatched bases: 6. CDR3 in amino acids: CASRTSARYEQYF. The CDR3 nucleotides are TGTGCCAGCCGGACTAGCGCAAGATACGAGCAGTACTTC. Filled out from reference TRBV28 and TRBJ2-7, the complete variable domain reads DVKVTQSSRYLVKRTGEKVFLECVQDMDHENMFWYRQDPGLGLRLIYFSYDVKMKEKGDIPEGYSVSREKKERFSLILESASTNQTSMYLCASRTSARYEQYFGPGTRLTVT.

The CDR3 reads CSARGSGRAFYEQYF. In DNA, the CDR3 is TGCAGTGCTAGAGGTTCGGGGCGGGCCTTCTACGAGCAGTACTTC. The V gene is TRBV20-1, the J gene TRBJ2-7; D is possibly TRBD1 or TRBD2 (5 bases each). The V gene's germline CDR1 is DFQATT and CDR2 SNEGSKA (reference sequence). V lost 1 base, J lost 3 bases, and 16 bases lay in between. This CDR3 has 15 residues.

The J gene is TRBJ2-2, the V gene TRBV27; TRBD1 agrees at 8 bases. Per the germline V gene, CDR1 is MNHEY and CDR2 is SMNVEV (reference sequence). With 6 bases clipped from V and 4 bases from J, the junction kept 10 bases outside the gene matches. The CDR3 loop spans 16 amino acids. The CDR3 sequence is CASSFTGGQITGELFF. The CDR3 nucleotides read TGTGCCAGCAGCTTCACAGGGGGACAGATCACCGGGGAGCTGTTTTTT.